Sequencing of this T cell receptor beta chain was carried out in a study of CD8+ T cells in alopecia areata (dated by TCRdb to the late 2010s). Background on the whole study: Treated patients were enrolled in an open-label pilot trial of oral tofacitinib, 5 to 10 mg twice daily, for moderate-to-severe alopecia areata. Tofacitinib was given for 6 to 18 months, followed by 6 months of follow-up off drug to assess delayed response and recurrence. In both human patients and the C3H/HeJ mouse model, the study applied high-throughput TCRbeta sequencing to look at T cell clonal expansion in alopecia areata. Scalp tissue and sorted CD4+ and CD8+ peripheral blood T cells from patchy and totalis/universalis alopecia areata patients and from healthy controls were covered by human TCRbeta sequencing. Biopsies were taken from tofacitinib-treated patients at baseline and again at 4 and 24 weeks into treatment, and several of those patients also had a later scalp biopsy. Clonality in the scalp was compared among normal scalp (n=4), patchy alopecia areata scalp (n=8), and alopecia totalis/universalis scalp (n=8). RNA came from the PAXgene miRNA kit for fixed scalp, the miRNeasy kit for PBMCs, and the RNeasy kit for mouse skin. Amplification of TCRbeta CDR3 regions was done by immunoSEQ multiplex PCR using 35 Vbeta forward primers and 13 Jbeta reverse primers.

The time point label on this specimen signifies: baseline before oral tofacitinib. Peripheral blood and lesional scalp punch biopsies were obtained from patients with alopecia areata. PBMCs were isolated by density centrifugation and stained for CD3, CD4 and CD8, and CD4+ and CD8+ T cells were sorted on a FACSAria. Receptors were amplified or captured by the immunoSEQ multiplex PCR assay. For TCR sequencing, RNA was extracted from every sample and reverse transcribed into cDNA to serve as template. SuperScript III was used to make first-strand cDNA, primed with a 2:1 mix of oligo-dT and random hexamers. A synthetic immune receptor repertoire was used to gauge amplification bias, and whatever bias remained was removed computationally. For the original study's pipeline: Raw reads were preprocessed to remove errors, and CDR3 was defined by IMGT conventions from the conserved cysteine to phenylalanine. Clonality was calculated as 1 minus Shannon entropy normalized by log2 of the number of productive unique TCRs. Whether each scalp clone was CD4 or CD8 was inferred by checking scalp TCRbeta sequences against the CD4 and CD8 repertoires from sorted blood. TCRdb mirrors the immuneACCESS table, restricted to in-frame sequences. Some clones are absent from its copies; in checked studies, under half trace to an unresolved V gene, and the reason for the others is unknown. That table gives V, J and clone size, and the DNA gave D and trimming. The sample table lists about 140,000 clones, approximately 51% of them with a count of one. Approximately 1% of the sample lies in the top ten.

Cut back by 6 bases and 0 bases, the V and J ends lie 15 bases apart. Looking up the germline V gene yields CDR1 MGHRA and CDR2 YSYEKL. Its CDR3 holds 17 amino acids, cysteine through phenylalanine. Only the CDR3 region is kept as DNA, spanning 51 bases read in frame from base 1. Comment on this clone: The target of this receptor is not known. Within one base of it there is no much larger clone, and no base qualities were kept.

Overall study outcomes, separate from this receptor: TCR sequences shared between patients were less clear than in mice, possibly partly because of HLA diversity in the patient population. Unlike mouse skin, which is dominated by gammadelta T cells, normal human skin has resident alphabeta T cells that are also sequenced, and this complicates analysis of the scalp TCR repertoire. Compared with normal scalp, lesional scalp, particularly in alopecia totalis/universalis, had higher clonality and more expanded CD8+ clones, which suggests antigenic drive.

The chain links TRBV4-1 with TRBJ2-6; D gene: possibly TRBD2, on 6 matching bases. The TCR was taken from a human donor with alopecia areata. This specimen consisted of CD4+ T cells sorted from blood, obtained at week 0. This receptor carries the CDR3 CASSLEGVSSGANVLTF. The DNA sequence is TGCGCCAGCAGTCTGGAGGGTGTGAGCTCTGGGGCCAACGTCCTGACTTTC.